These 2 T cell receptor beta chains were sequenced from one sample in a study of blood T cells in healthy people across ages. Next came a second PCR, run for about 7 to 12 cycles, which used a sample-barcoded 5' primer along with a J-beta primer mix. TCRdb fed the 5' RACE reads into MiXCR, producing one record per CDR3 protein. Of hundreds of thousands of distinct CDR3 sequences detected, about half appear once; the ten largest clones hold around a third. The source material was blood. Receptor source: a woman aged 55-69 years in good health.

V gene TRBV7-2 combines with J gene TRBJ2-3; D is perhaps TRBD1 or TRBD2 (7 bases each). Germline loops: CDR1 SGHTA, CDR2 FQGNSA. V was clipped by 1 base and J by 4 bases, with 15 bases between them. The CDR3 runs to 16 residues. CDR3 bases: TGTGCCAGCAGCTTAGTGGGCAGGGGGGGCCCAGATACGCAGTATTTT. Residues: CASSLVGRGGPDTQYF. Full variable domain (remainder filled in from reference TRBV7-2 and TRBJ2-3): GAGVSQSPSNKVTEKGKDVELRCDPISGHTALYWYRQSLGQGLEFLIYFQGNSAPDKSGLPSDRFSAERTGGSVSTLTIQRTQQEDSAVYLCASSLVGRGGPDTQYFGPGTRLTVL.

In this sample, this clonotype turned up many times. The V call is TRBV10-3, the J call TRBJ2-3, with 10 positions matching TRBD1. Trimming removed 0 bases from V and 5 bases from J; junction bases left unmatched: 5. Germline CDR1 ENHRY, CDR2 SYGVKD. This CDR3 contains 16 residues. DNA for the CDR3: TGTGCCATCAGTGAGTCGAGGACAGGGGGAGAAGATACGCAGTATTTT. It yields the protein CAISESRTGGEDTQYF.